This T cell receptor (beta chain) was documented in a study of T cell responses to AZD1222 COVID-19 vaccine. The CDR3 runs to 16 residues. The germline V gene has CDR1 MNHEY and CDR2 SVGEGT. Only in-frame clones appear in the TCRdb table, and some are missing; sequencing was by immunoSEQ multiplex PCR. The sample has under 85,000 clones, 90% seen once. In regard to this clone: The target antigen is unknown. One end of the junction does not line up with germline, which may come from a read error.

Regarding the study as a whole: With two AZD1222 doses given, Spike-specific TCR breadth and depth both rose. Baseline testing showed seropositivity in only six AZD1222 recipients.

The receptor was isolated from an adult who received the AZD1222 COVID-19 vaccine. This chain links TRBV6-2 or TRBV6-3 with TRBJ2-2; 7 nucleotides line up with TRBD1. The sample here was peripheral blood, taken 28 days after the second AZD1222 dose. The CDR3 nucleotides are TGTGCCAGCAGCTACTCGATAACAGGGGCGACTGGGGAGCTGTTTTTT. It is translated as CASSYSITGATGELFF.